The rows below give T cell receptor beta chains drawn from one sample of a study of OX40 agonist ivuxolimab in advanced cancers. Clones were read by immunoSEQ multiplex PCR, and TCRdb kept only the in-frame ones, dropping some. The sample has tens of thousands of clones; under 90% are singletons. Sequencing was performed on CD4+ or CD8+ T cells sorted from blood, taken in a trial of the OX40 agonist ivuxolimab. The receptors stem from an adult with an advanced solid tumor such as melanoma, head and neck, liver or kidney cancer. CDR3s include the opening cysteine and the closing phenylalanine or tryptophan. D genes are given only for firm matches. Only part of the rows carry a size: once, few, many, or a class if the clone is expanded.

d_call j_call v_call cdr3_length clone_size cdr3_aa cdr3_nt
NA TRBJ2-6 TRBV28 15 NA CASSLGGPGANVLTF TGTGCCAGCAGTTTAGGGGGGCCTGGGGCCAACGTCCTGACTTTC
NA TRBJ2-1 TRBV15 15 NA CATSRVNRGYNEQFF TGTGCCACCAGCAGAGTCAATAGAGGGTACAATGAGCAGTTCTTC
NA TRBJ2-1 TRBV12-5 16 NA CASGLVWESSYNEQFF TGTGCTAGTGGTTTGGTATGGGAGAGCTCCTACAATGAGCAGTTCTTC
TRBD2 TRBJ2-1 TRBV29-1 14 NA CSVESGSSYNEQFF TGCAGCGTTGAAAGCGGGAGCTCCTACAATGAGCAGTTCTTC
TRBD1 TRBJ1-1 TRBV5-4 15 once CASSQAGGKDTEAFF TGTGCCAGCAGTCAAGCAGGGGGTAAGGACACTGAAGCTTTCTTT
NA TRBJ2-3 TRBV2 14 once CASSEATGSDTQYF TGTGCCAGCAGTGAAGCGACCGGGAGTGATACGCAGTATTTT
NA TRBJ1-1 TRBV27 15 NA CASRVRGVMNTEAFF TGTGCCAGCAGAGTGCGGGGGGTAATGAACACTGAAGCTTTCTTT
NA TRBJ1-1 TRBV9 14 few CASSQTTGGVEAFF TGTGCCAGCAGCCAAACGACCGGGGGGGTTGAAGCTTTCTTT
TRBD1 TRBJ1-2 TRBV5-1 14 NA CASSAGTGGSGYTF TGCGCCAGCAGCGCTGGGACAGGGGGATCTGGCTACACCTTC
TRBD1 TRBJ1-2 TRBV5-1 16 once CASSLDGQVGTYGYTF TGCGCCAGCAGCTTGGACGGACAGGTGGGCACCTATGGCTACACCTTC
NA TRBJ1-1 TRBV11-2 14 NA CASSLDRMNTEAFF TGTGCCAGCAGCCTTGACAGGATGAACACTGAAGCTTTCTTT
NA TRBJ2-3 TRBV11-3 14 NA CASSLAGAVDTQYF TGTGCCAGCAGCTTAGCTGGTGCGGTAGATACGCAGTATTTT
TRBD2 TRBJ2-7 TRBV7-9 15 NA CASSGRTSWGDEQYF TGTGCCAGCAGCGGTAGGACTAGCTGGGGGGACGAGCAGTACTTC
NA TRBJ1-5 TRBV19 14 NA CASSPPEGYLPQHF TGTGCCAGTAGTCCCCCGGAGGGGTACTTGCCCCAGCATTTT
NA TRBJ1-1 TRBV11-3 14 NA CASSQHGGNTEAFF TGTGCCAGCAGCCAGCACGGAGGGAACACTGAAGCTTTCTTT
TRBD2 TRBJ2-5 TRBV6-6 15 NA CASSYRAGGQETQYF TGTGCCAGCAGTTATAGAGCGGGAGGCCAAGAGACCCAGTACTTC
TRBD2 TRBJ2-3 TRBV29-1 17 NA CSVEFAGLAGGTDTQYF TGCAGCGTTGAATTTGCGGGACTAGCGGGAGGGACAGATACGCAGTATTTT
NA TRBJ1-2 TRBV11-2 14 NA CASRSPVASLSYTF TGTGCCAGCAGATCCCCGGTGGCGTCCTTGAGCTACACCTTC
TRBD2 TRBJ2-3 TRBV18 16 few CASSTRTSGRPDTQYF TGTGCCAGCTCAACTCGGACTAGCGGGAGACCGGATACGCAGTATTTT
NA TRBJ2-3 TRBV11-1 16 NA CASSLSGWGGTDTQYF TGTGCCAGCAGCTTAAGTGGGTGGGGTGGCACAGATACGCAGTATTTT
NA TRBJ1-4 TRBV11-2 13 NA CASNSGAEEKLFF TGTGCCAGCAATTCCGGGGCCGAAGAAAAACTGTTTTTT
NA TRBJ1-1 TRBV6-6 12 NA CASTDKNTEAFF TGTGCCAGCACCGACAAAAACACTGAAGCTTTCTTT
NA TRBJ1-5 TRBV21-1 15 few CASIPTVNSNQPQHF TGTGCCAGCATTCCGACAGTCAATAGCAATCAGCCCCAGCATTTT
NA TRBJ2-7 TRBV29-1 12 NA CSVGALSYEQYF TGCAGCGTCGGGGCTCTATCCTACGAGCAGTACTTC
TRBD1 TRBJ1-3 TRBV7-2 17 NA CASSTQRDSQGGNTIYF TGTGCCAGCAGCACCCAAAGGGACAGTCAGGGTGGAAACACCATATATTTT
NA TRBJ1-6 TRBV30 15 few CAWGKSSVPNSPLHF TGTGCCTGGGGCAAGTCGTCTGTTCCCAATTCACCCCTCCACTTT
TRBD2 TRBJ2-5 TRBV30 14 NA CAWSELAGGETQYF TGTGCCTGGAGTGAACTAGCGGGAGGGGAGACCCAGTACTTC
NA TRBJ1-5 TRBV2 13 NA CASGPGVNQPQHF TGTGCCAGCGGTCCGGGAGTCAATCAGCCCCAGCATTTT
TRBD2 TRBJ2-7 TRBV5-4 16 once CASSAGLAGAGGEQYF TGTGCCAGCAGCGCCGGACTAGCGGGAGCCGGGGGGGAGCAGTACTTC
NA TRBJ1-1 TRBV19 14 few CASSISGMNTEAFF TGTGCCAGTAGTATCTCGGGGATGAACACTGAAGCTTTCTTT
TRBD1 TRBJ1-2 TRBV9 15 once CASSAGQGAGYGYTF TGTGCCAGCAGCGCAGGACAGGGGGCTGGCTATGGCTACACCTTC
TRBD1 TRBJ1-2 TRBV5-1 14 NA CASRETGDWYGYTF TGCGCCAGCAGAGAGACAGGGGATTGGTATGGCTACACCTTC
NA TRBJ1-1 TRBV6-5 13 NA CATRSGKNTEAFF TGTGCCACCCGGTCGGGGAAGAACACTGAAGCTTTCTTT
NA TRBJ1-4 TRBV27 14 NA CASRAEGGDEKLFF TGTGCCAGCCGCGCTGAGGGGGGCGATGAAAAACTGTTTTTT
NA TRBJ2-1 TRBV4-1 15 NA CASSLGLTSYNEQFF TGCGCCAGCAGCTTGGGACTTACGTCCTACAATGAGCAGTTCTTC
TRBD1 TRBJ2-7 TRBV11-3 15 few CASSLAPRTGNEQYF TGTGCCAGCAGCTTAGCTCCGCGGACAGGAAACGAGCAGTACTTC
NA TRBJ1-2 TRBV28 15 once CASSLVQGIHYGYTF TGTGCCAGCAGTTTAGTTCAGGGGATACACTATGGCTACACCTTC
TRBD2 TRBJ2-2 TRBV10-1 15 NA CASSALAGGPGELFF TGCGCCAGCAGTGCCCTCGCGGGAGGGCCCGGGGAGCTGTTTTTT
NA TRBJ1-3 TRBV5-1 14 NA CASSNAGAEGTIYF TGCGCCAGCAGCAATGCGGGGGCAGAGGGCACCATATATTTT
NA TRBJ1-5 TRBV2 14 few CASSDQVPNQPQHF TGTGCCAGCAGTGACCAGGTTCCAAATCAGCCCCAGCATTTT
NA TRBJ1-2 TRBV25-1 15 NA CASSPRTPFNYGYTF TGTGCCAGCAGTCCCCGGACACCCTTTAACTATGGCTACACCTTC
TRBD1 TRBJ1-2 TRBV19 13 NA CASRRDRIYGYTF TGTGCCAGTAGAAGGGACAGGATCTATGGCTACACCTTC
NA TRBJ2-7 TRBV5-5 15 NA CASSLEASASYEQYF TGTGCCAGCAGCTTGGAGGCTAGCGCCTCCTACGAGCAGTACTTC
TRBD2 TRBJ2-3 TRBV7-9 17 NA CASSLGSGTSGRDTQYF TGTGCCAGCAGCTTAGGGTCCGGGACTAGCGGGAGAGATACGCAGTATTTT
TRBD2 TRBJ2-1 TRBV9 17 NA CASSPRTSGSSYNEQFF TGTGCCAGCAGCCCCCGGACTAGCGGGAGCTCCTACAATGAGCAGTTCTTC
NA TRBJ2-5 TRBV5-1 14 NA CASSLVAGKETQYF TGCGCCAGCAGCTTGGTGGCGGGCAAAGAGACCCAGTACTTC
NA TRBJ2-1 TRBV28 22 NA CASSASPAGQKIRGGSYNEQFF TGTGCCAGCAGTGCCTCCCCTGCGGGACAGAAAATCCGGGGTGGCTCCTACAATGAGCAGTTCTTC
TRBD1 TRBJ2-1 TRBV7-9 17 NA CASSLGIGQGPLDEQFF TGTGCCAGCAGCTTAGGGATTGGACAGGGGCCTTTAGATGAGCAGTTCTTC
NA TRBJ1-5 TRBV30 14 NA CAWSSGTSYQPQHF TGTGCCTGGAGTTCCGGGACATCTTATCAGCCCCAGCATTTT
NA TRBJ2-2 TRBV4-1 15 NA CASSQTPLNTGELFF TGCGCCAGCAGCCAAACCCCGCTGAACACCGGGGAGCTGTTTTTT
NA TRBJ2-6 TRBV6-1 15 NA CASTRLHSGANVLTF TGTGCCAGCACGCGACTGCACTCTGGGGCCAACGTCCTGACTTTC
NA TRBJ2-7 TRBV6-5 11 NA CASSYLDEQYF TGTGCCAGCAGTTACTTGGACGAGCAGTACTTC
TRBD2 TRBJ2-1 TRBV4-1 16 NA CASSQDWASGSYEQFF TGCGCCAGCAGCCAAGATTGGGCTAGCGGGAGCTATGAGCAGTTCTTC
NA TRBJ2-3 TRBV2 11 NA CASKVADTQYF TGTGCCAGCAAGGTAGCGGATACGCAGTATTTT
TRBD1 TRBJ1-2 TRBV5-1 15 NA CASSSLGQGGHGYTF TGCGCCAGCAGCTCTTTAGGACAGGGGGGACACGGCTACACCTTC
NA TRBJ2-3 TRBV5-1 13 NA CASSLGDADTQYF TGCGCCAGCAGCTTAGGGGATGCAGATACGCAGTATTTT
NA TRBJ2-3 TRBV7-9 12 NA CASSPNTDTQYF TGTGCCAGCAGCCCCAACACAGATACGCAGTATTTT
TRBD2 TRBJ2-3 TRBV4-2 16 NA CASSPRVLRETDTQYF TGTGCCAGCAGCCCGAGGGTGTTGCGGGAGACAGATACGCAGTATTTT
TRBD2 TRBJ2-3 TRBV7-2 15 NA CASSLGSSGRDTQYF TGTGCCAGCAGCTTAGGATCTAGCGGGCGAGATACGCAGTATTTT
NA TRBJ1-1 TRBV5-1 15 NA CASSVEGQGGTEAFF TGCGCCAGCAGCGTCGAGGGGCAGGGAGGCACTGAAGCTTTCTTT